One and the same sample provided the 10 T cell receptor beta chains below, sequenced in a study of T cells in Graves' hyperthyroidism and ophthalmopathy. Using RNA transcripts as the source, TCR beta CDR3 regions were amplified. First-round RT-PCR of the TCR CDR3 relied on the HTBI primer set. TCRdb re-called the multiplex PCR reads with MiXCR, one entry per CDR3 protein. The sample records a few hundred thousand distinct CDR3 sequences, about a fifth being singletons. Sequenced sample: blood. The receptors derive from a man between 18 and 29 years old with Graves' ophthalmopathy.

This clonotype has only one observation. V and J are TRBV10-3 and TRBJ2-2, with D tentatively TRBD1 or TRBD2 (5 bases each). This CDR3 has 15 residues. From germline, CDR1 is ENHRY and CDR2 SYGVKD. V was clipped by 2 bases and J by 4 bases, with 11 bases between them. The DNA of the CDR3 is TGTGCCATCAGTGAGGGGGGAACGGGCACCGGGGAGCTGTTTTTT. Its protein is CAISEGGTGTGELFF.

Concerning this clonotype itself: One base away lies a much larger clone, so this may be a sequencing read error. This sequence joins TRBV27 and TRBJ2-7; tentatively, D is TRBD1 or TRBD2 (5 bases each). Germline loops: CDR1 MNHEY, CDR2 SMNVEV (reference sequence). This CDR3 comprises 12 residues. The CDR3 is CASGLSGGEQYF. The CDR3 DNA sequence: TGTGCCAGCGGTTTATCTGGGGGCGAGCAGTACTTC.

This clonotype was recorded a few times. The chain is built from TRBV5-8 and TRBJ2-4; possibly TRBD2 for D (6 bases). The CDR3 length is 14 residues. V was shortened by 4 bases and J by 5 bases, with 13 bases between the two germline ends. The germline gives CDR1 SGHTS, CDR2 YDEGEE. The CDR3 DNA sequence: TGTGCCAGCAGCCTTCGCGGGGTCGAAAACATTCAGTACTTC. Translation: CASSLRGVENIQYF.

The chain couples TRBV12-3 or TRBV12-4 to TRBJ1-2; no firm D call. Trimming removed 2 bases at V and 6 bases at J, with 10 bases between. The CDR3 contains 13 residues. CDR3 sequence: CASSLPEGNGYTF. For the CDR3, the DNA is TGTGCCAGCAGTTTACCCGAAGGGAATGGCTACACCTTC.

This chain uses TRBV10-2 with TRBJ1-4; D uncertain. Germline V gene data show CDR1 as WSHSY and CDR2 as SAAADI. The CDR3 sequence is 12 residues long. V dropped 4 bases and J dropped 8 bases, with 8 bases sitting between them. CDR3 loop: CASSGVEEKLFF. In DNA, the CDR3 is TGCGCCAGCAGTGGTGTGGAGGAAAAACTGTTTTTT.

A word on this clonotype: Sequence at one end of the junction differs from germline and may be a read error. The CDR3 nucleotides are TGCGCCAGCAGCTTGAGGACAGGGGGCACCGGGGAGCTGCTTTTT. Its protein product is CASSLRTGGTGELLF. The V call is TRBV5-1, the J call TRBJ2-2; 11 nucleotides align to TRBD1. The CDR3 totals 15 residues. Germline lookup yields CDR1 SGHRS and CDR2 YFSETQ.

The chain employs TRBV3-1 and TRBJ2-3, with 7 bases fitting TRBD2. The CDR3 is 16 residues long. CDR1 and CDR2 (germline): LGHDT, YNNKEL (reference sequence). Trimming at V came to 4 bases and at J to 1 base, leaving 8 bases not matched to a gene. CDR3 DNA sequence: TGTGCCAGCAGCCGTTCGGGGGGTTGGGGCACAGATACGCAGTATTTT. Its translation: CASSRSGGWGTDTQYF.

This rearrangement joins TRBV6-6 to TRBJ1-1; perhaps TRBD1 as D (6 bases). V gave up 2 bases and J gave up 4 bases, with 11 bases separating them. Looked up from germline, CDR1 is MNHNY and CDR2 is SVGAGI (reference sequence). CDR3 length: 14 amino acids. In nucleotides, the CDR3 is TGTGCCAGCAGTTACGGGGGCGTTGTCACTGAAGCTTTCTTT. It codes for CASSYGGVVTEAFF.

This clonotype was seen many times. The gene calls are TRBV15 and TRBJ1-1; D perhaps matches TRBD1 (5 bases). Trimming took 0 bases from V and 2 from J, leaving 13 bases between them. The germline CDR1 and CDR2 sequences are LNHNV and YYDKDF (reference sequence). This CDR3 spans 16 amino acids. Here the CDR3 DNA reads TGTGCCACCAGCAGAGATTCAGGGCGAGCAAACACTGAAGCTTTCTTT. It encodes CATSRDSGRANTEAFF.

Details on this clonotype: No conserved phenylalanine or tryptophan is present at the end of the CDR3, so a read error is the likely explanation. The V and J genes are TRBV4-1 and TRBJ2-5; D tentatively reads TRBD1 or TRBD2 (5 bases each). CDR1 is MGHRA and CDR2 is YSYEKL in the germline V gene. This CDR3 has 17 amino acids. The V end lost 0 bases, the J end lost 2 bases, and 16 bases lay between the germline ends. The CDR3 nucleotides are TGCGCCAGCAGCCAAGATCCGAGGGGCAGGAGACAAGAGACCCAGTACCTC. Its protein is CASSQDPRGRRQETQYL.